This TCR beta chain is from a study of vaccination and CD4 T cells after COVID-19. In the study overall: Between diagnosis and the drawing of post-COVID samples lay a median roughly 94 days (range 35 to 161). The authors exposed cells to overlapping spike peptides derived from SARS-CoV-2, HCoV-NL63, HCoV-OC43 and HCoV-229E.

The ends were cut back, 7 bases at V and 1 base at J, with 13 bases in the middle. The CDR3 extends over 15 amino acids. The Oncomine TCR Beta short-read assay generated sequence data from the DNA of cultured CD4+ T cells. TCRdb analysed the PCR reads with MiXCR anew, one entry per CDR3 protein. Here the sample spans around 3,800 distinct CDR3 sequences, about 17% being singletons. This clonotype has just a few counts. Its specificity is not known. Treatment here: approximately 10-day PBMC culture with coronavirus spike peptide pools or control peptides (ViraFEST assay). This receptor was taken from a human donor who had recovered from COVID-19. The chain is built from TRBV12-3 or TRBV12-4 and TRBJ2-2; D is unresolved. The sequenced sample consisted of CD4+ T cells from blood, cultured in vitro. Here the CDR3 reads CASTRRKLNTGELFF. Written as DNA, the CDR3 is TGTGCCAGCACTAGACGGAAGCTGAACACCGGGGAGCTGTTTTTT.